Following are 20 T cell receptor beta chains from one sample sequenced in a study of cytomegalovirus exposure and HLA in healthy donors (TCRdb year 2017). Library creation used the immunoSEQ multiplex PCR assay. A mixture of 60 forward primers for TCR Vbeta segments and 13 reverse primers for TCR Jbeta segments was used in the multiplex PCR. What TCRdb holds here is the immuneACCESS table cut down to in-frame rearrangements. Part of the clones is not present; checked against another copy, under half of the missing clones reflect an unresolved V gene, and the others are unexplained. The table for this sample lists approximately 150,000 clones; around 74% of them were counted only once. Approximately 2.4% of the sample is held by the ten biggest clonotypes. The sequenced material came from PBMCs. The receptors stem from a female donor in good health and CMV-seronegative.

This sequence joins TRBV19 and TRBJ2-1, with 7 nucleotides matching TRBD2. The germline gives CDR1 LNHDA, CDR2 SQIVND (reference sequence). The junction had 9 bases not matched to a gene; V was cut back by 5 bases and J by 5 bases. This CDR3 region has 15 residues. CDR3 loop: CASSFPGLTNNEQFF. The CDR3 bases are TGTGCCAGTAGTTTCCCGGGACTAACCAACAATGAGCAGTTCTTC.

This clone turned up a few times. Other DNA sequences in the sample encode the same CDR3. V and J are TRBV7-3 and TRBJ2-7; TRBD1 matches at 7 bases. Germline-derived CDR1 and CDR2 are SGHTA and FQGTGA. This CDR3 is built from 13 residues. With V trimmed by 1 base and J by 3 bases, 0 bases remained unmatched. The CDR3 is CASSLNRGYEQYF. The CDR3 DNA reads as TGTGCCAGCAGCTTAAACAGGGGCTACGAGCAGTACTTC.

A single count supports this clone. This chain links TRBV30 with TRBJ2-5, with D maybe TRBD2 (7 bases). The V gene's germline CDR1 is GTSNPN and CDR2 SVGIG (reference sequence). V lost 5 bases, J lost 5 bases, and 18 bases lay in between. The CDR3 is 14 residues long. CDR3 sequence reads: CAWGGGGFQETQYF. CDR3 DNA: TGTGCCTGGGGGGGCGGGGGCTTCCAGGAGACCCAGTACTTC.

The chain carries TRBV28 and TRBJ2-1; 10 bases map to TRBD2. In germline, CDR1 is MDHEN, CDR2 SYDVKM. Losses at the gene ends were 7 bases for V and 8 bases for J; bases not matched to a gene: 26. The CDR3 contains 20 residues. The DNA of the CDR3 is TGTGCCAGCATCCCCTCAGGAGGGACAGAGAAGCGGGAGGGTTGGGATGAGCAGTTCTTC. Translating gives CASIPSGGTEKREGWDEQFF.

In its sample, this clone was seen a few times. This chain links TRBV9 with TRBJ2-3; TRBD1 might be the D (6 bases). Trimming removed 3 bases at V and 12 bases at J, with 17 bases between. CDR3 size: 13 residues. Germline V CDR1 and CDR2: SGDLS, YYNGEE. The CDR3 loop is CASSGKGQHEQYF. The CDR3 DNA follows: TGTGCCAGCAGCGGAAAAGGACAGCATGAACAGTATTTT.

The chain carries TRBV21-1 and TRBJ1-1; the table gives TRBD1 as D, unverified against the DNA. TRBV21-1 is recorded as a pseudogene. The length of the CDR3 is 16 residues. The CDR3 nucleotides are TGTGCCAGCAGCCACCCTGAGGGACAGATGAACACTGAAGCTTTCTTT. This translates into CASSHPEGQMNTEAFF.

The gene calls are TRBV27 and TRBJ1-1; D ambiguous. The CDR3 has 13 amino acids. Germline V CDR1 and CDR2: MNHEY, SMNVEV (reference sequence). The V end was cut by 10 bases, the J end by 4 bases, with 16 bases between. The CDR3 reads CATLREHGTEAFF. The CDR3 DNA is TGTGCCACCCTAAGGGAGCATGGCACTGAAGCTTTCTTT.

Remarks on this clone: The sample carries other DNA sequences with the same CDR3. The V gene is TRBV4-2, the J gene TRBJ1-1, with a possible D match to TRBD1 (5 bases). CDR3 length: 13 residues. From germline, CDR1 is LGHNA and CDR2 YNFKEQ. The ends were cut back, 10 bases at V and 1 base at J, with 13 bases in the middle. As DNA, the CDR3 is TGTGCCACCCGGGGGTCAGGGAACACTGAAGCTTTCTTT. Protein sequence: CATRGSGNTEAFF.

The chain recombines TRBV5-6 with TRBJ2-4, with 8 nucleotides matching TRBD1. V trimming: 3 bases; J trimming: 0 bases; junction bases outside the gene matches: 8. Germline values: CDR1 SGHDT, CDR2 YYEEEE. The CDR3 runs 17 residues. CDR3: CASSYRGTGLAKNIQYF. The CDR3 nucleotides read TGTGCCAGCAGCTACCGGGGGACAGGCTTAGCCAAAAACATTCAGTACTTC.

In regard to this clone: An end of the junction differs from the germline gene, which may be a read error. The V and J genes are TRBV4-1 and TRBJ1-4; no clear D gene. The CDR3 has 16 amino acids. Germline V CDR1 and CDR2: MGHRA, YSYEKL. The CDR3 loop is CASSQDRPGRPEKPFF. Here the CDR3 DNA reads TGCGCCAGCAGCCAAGACCGGCCTGGGAGACCTGAAAAACCGTTTTTT.

The chain recombines TRBV19 with TRBJ2-1; 8 positions agree with TRBD2. The germline V gene has CDR1 LNHDA and CDR2 SQIVND (reference sequence). The junction had 6 bases not matched to a gene; V was cut back by 6 bases and J by 2 bases. The CDR3 runs 15 residues. The CDR3 DNA sequence: TGTGCCAGTAGGAGAACGGGAGGGACCTACAATGAGCAGTTCTTC. Translated: CASRRTGGTYNEQFF. The full variable domain, completed using reference TRBV19 and TRBJ2-1, is DGGITQSPKYLFRKEGQNVTLSCEQNLNHDAMYWYRQDPGQGLRLIYYSQIVNDFQKGDIAEGYSVSREKKESFPLTVTSAQKNPTAFYLCASRRTGGTYNEQFFGPGTRLTVL.

This chain links TRBV6-5 with TRBJ1-2; possibly TRBD1 for D (5 bases). This CDR3 region has 13 residues. Germline assignment: CDR1 MNHEY and CDR2 SVGAGI. The V gene lost 6 bases and the J gene lost 5 bases, with 13 bases spanning the gap. The DNA for the CDR3 is TGTGCCAGCAGACCGCAGGGACTTTATGGCTACACCTTC. Protein sequence: CASRPQGLYGYTF.

The chain links TRBV4-1 to TRBJ1-1; 7 bases align to TRBD1. Germline V CDR1 and CDR2: MGHRA, YSYEKL. CDR3 length: 17 residues. Unmatched junction bases numbered 18, after V lost 4 bases and J lost 7 bases. In DNA form, the CDR3 reads TGCGCCAGCAGCCTCCTGCCAGGGGTACAGGGGAGTGGTGAAGCTTTCTTT. Residues: CASSLLPGVQGSGEAFF.

The chain employs TRBV5-1 and TRBJ2-3; 9 positions match TRBD2. Per germline, CDR1 SGHRS and CDR2 YFSETQ. The CDR3 totals 14 residues. The V and J ends lost 0 bases and 4 bases, in that order; junction bases with no gene match: 0. CDR3 loop: CASSLERGADTQYF. CDR3 bases: TGCGCCAGCAGCTTGGAGCGGGGGGCAGATACGCAGTATTTT.

The chain has TRBV4-1 and TRBJ1-3, with a tentative D call TRBD1 (5 bases). The germline V and J ends were trimmed by 2 bases and 5 bases, with 16 bases remaining between them. Germline CDR1 MGHRA, CDR2 YSYEKL. This CDR3 region has 16 residues. For the CDR3, the DNA is TGCGCCAGCAGCCAACCCACGGGGCGGGACCGAAACACCATATATTTT. It encodes CASSQPTGRDRNTIYF.

The genes are TRBV9 and TRBJ1-1, with 9 bases identical to TRBD1. This CDR3 has 16 residues. V lost 5 bases and J lost 0; bases outside the gene matches: 8. Per germline, CDR1 SGDLS and CDR2 YYNGEE. The CDR3 region has the DNA TGTGCCAGCAGTCGGGGCCGGGACAGGGTGAACACTGAAGCTTTCTTT. Encoded protein: CASSRGRDRVNTEAFF.

The chain couples TRBV7-2 to TRBJ2-5; 10 bases align to TRBD2. V lost 4 bases to trimming and J lost 2 bases; unmatched junction nucleotides: 7. There are 16 residues in the CDR3. Germline CDR1 reads SGHTA; CDR2 reads FQGNSA. The CDR3 coding sequence is TGTGCCAGCAGCTCGTCTAGCGGGAGTGGGCAAGAGACCCAGTACTTC. It is translated as CASSSSSGSGQETQYF.

The rearrangement joins TRBV5-6 to TRBJ2-7; tentatively, D is TRBD2 (6 bases). V lost 3 bases and J 4 bases, leaving 14 bases between the germline ends. The CDR3 loop spans 14 amino acids. The germline gives CDR1 SGHDT, CDR2 YYEEEE. The CDR3 nucleotides are TGTGCCAGCAGCTCTCTGGCGGGACGATACGAGCAGTACTTC. It is translated as CASSSLAGRYEQYF.

There are a few counts of this clone. The chain couples TRBV27 to TRBJ1-2; 9 bases line up with TRBD1. This CDR3 contains 13 residues. V trimming: 3 bases; J trimming: 7 bases; junction bases outside the gene matches: 3. Germline V CDR1 and CDR2: MNHEY, SMNVEV (reference sequence). The CDR3 DNA reads TGTGCCAGCAGTTTCCCACAGGGGGCTGGCTACACCTTC. Translating gives CASSFPQGAGYTF.

The chain is built from TRBV19 and TRBJ2-7; D is unclear. The CDR3 covers 15 residues. With 5 bases removed from V and 3 bases from J, the gap between germline ends came to 17 bases. CDR1 and CDR2 from the germline V gene are LNHDA and SQIVND (reference sequence). CDR3 bases: TGTGCCAGTAGTGACCCAGGTGGGTCCCACTACGAGCAGTACTTC. It encodes CASSDPGGSHYEQYF.